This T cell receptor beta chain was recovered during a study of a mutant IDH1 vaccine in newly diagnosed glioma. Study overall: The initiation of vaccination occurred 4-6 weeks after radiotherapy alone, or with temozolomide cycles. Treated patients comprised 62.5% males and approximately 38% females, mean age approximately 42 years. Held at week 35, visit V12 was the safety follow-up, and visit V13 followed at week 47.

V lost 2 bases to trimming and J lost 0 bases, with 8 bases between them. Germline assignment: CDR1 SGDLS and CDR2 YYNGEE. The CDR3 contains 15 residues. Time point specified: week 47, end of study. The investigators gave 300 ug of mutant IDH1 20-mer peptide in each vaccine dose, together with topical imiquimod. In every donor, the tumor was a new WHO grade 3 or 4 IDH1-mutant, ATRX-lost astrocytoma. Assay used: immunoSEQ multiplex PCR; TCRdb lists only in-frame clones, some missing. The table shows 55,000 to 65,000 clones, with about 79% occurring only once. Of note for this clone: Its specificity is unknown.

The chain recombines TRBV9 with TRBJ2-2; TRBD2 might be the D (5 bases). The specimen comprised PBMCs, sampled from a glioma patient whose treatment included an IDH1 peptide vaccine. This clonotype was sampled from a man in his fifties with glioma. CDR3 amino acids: CASSVSGANTGELFF. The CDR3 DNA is TGTGCCAGCAGCGTGAGCGGTGCGAACACCGGGGAGCTGTTTTTT.